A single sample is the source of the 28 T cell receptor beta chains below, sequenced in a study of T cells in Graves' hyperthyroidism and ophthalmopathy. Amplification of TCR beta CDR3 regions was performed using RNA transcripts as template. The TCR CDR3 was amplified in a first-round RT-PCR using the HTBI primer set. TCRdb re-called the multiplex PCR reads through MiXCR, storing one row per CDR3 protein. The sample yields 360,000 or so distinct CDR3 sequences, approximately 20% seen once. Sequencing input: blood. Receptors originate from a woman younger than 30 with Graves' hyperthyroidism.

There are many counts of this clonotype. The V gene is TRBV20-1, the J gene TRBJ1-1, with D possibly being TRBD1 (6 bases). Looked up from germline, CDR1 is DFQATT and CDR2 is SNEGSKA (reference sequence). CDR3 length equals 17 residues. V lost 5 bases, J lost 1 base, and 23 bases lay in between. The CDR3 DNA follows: TGCAGTGCTCCCGTTGTATCGGGGGGCCTTAGGAACACTGAAGCTTTCTTT. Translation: CSAPVVSGGLRNTEAFF.

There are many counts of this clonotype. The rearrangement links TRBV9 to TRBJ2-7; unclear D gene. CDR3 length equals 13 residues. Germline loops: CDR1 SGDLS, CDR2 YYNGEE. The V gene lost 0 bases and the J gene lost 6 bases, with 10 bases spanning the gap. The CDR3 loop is CASSVGFKGEQYF. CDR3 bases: TGTGCCAGCAGCGTAGGATTTAAGGGCGAGCAGTACTTC.

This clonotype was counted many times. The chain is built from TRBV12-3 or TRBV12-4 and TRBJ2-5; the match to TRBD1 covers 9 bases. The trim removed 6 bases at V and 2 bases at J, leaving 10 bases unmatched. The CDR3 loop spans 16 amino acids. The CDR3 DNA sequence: TGTGCCAGCAGCCAACAGGGGGCCGATTCTCAAGAGACCCAGTACTTC. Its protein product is CASSQQGADSQETQYF.

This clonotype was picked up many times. CDR3 DNA: TGTGCCAGCAGCTTCAACGGGAGGACTAGAAGCTACGAGCAGTACTTC. Residues: CASSFNGRTRSYEQYF. The rearrangement joins TRBV11-2 to TRBJ2-7, with 7 bases lining up with TRBD2. Trimming at V came to 3 bases and at J to 3 bases, leaving 11 bases not matched to a gene. Looked up from germline, CDR1 is SGHAT and CDR2 is FQNNGV. The CDR3 totals 16 residues.

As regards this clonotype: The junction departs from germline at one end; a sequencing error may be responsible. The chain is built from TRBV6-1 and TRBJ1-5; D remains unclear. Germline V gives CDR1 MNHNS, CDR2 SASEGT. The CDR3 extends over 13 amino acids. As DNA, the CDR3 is TGTGCCAGCAGACAAACCAGCAATCAGCCTCAGCATTTT. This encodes CASRQTSNQPQHF.

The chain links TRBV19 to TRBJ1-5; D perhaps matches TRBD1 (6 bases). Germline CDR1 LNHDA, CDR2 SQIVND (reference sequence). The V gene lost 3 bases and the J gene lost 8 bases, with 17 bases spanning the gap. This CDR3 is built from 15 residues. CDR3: CASSITAFEGEPQHF. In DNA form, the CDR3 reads TGTGCCAGTAGTATCACGGCCTTCGAGGGGGAGCCCCAGCATTTT.

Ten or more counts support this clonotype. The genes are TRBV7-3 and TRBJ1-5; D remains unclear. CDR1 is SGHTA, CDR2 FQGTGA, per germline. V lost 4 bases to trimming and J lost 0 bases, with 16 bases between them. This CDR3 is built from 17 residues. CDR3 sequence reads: CASSSQRIPHSNQPQHF. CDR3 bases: TGTGCCAGCAGCTCTCAAAGGATACCACATAGCAATCAGCCCCAGCATTTT.

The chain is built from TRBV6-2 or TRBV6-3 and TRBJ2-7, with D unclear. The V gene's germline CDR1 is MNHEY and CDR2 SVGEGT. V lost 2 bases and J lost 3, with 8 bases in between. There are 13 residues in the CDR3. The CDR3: CASSYPPDYEQYF. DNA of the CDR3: TGTGCCAGCAGTTACCCGCCCGACTACGAGCAGTACTTC.

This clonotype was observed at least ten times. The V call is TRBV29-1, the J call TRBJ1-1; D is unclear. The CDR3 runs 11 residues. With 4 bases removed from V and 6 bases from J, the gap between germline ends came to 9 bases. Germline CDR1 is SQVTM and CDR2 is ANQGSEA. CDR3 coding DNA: TGCAGCGTTGGAAGACGTGCTGAAGCTTTCTTT. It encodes CSVGRRAEAFF. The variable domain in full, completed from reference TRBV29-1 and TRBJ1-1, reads SAVISQKPSRDICQRGTSLTIQCQVDSQVTMMFWYRQQPGQSLTLIATANQGSEATYESGFVIDKFPISRPNLTFSTLTVSNMSPEDSSIYLCSVGRRAEAFFGQGTRLTVV.

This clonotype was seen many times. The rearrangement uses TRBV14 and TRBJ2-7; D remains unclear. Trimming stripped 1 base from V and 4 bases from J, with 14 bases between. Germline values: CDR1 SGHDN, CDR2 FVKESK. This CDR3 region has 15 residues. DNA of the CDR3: TGTGCCAGCAGCCAAGGGTTTAGTAGTATTTACGAGCAGTACTTC. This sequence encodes CASSQGFSSIYEQYF. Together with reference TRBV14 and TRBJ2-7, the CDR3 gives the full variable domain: EAGVTQFPSHSVIEKGQTVTLRCDPISGHDNLYWYRRVMGKEIKFLLHFVKESKQDESGMPNNRFLAERTGGTYSTLKVQPAELEDSGVYFCASSQGFSSIYEQYFGPGTRLTVT.

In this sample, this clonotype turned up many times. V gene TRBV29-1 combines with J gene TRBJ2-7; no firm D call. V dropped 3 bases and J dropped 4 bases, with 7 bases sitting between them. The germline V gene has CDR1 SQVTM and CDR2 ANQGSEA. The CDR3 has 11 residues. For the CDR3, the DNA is TGCAGCGTTGAGATGGGGTACGAGCAGTACTTC. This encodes CSVEMGYEQYF.

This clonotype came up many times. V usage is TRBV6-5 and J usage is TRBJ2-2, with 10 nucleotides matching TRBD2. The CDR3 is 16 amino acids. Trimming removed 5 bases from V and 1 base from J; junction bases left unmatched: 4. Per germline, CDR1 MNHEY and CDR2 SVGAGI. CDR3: CASSLERGGNTGELFF. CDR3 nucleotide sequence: TGTGCCAGCAGTCTCGAGCGGGGGGGGAACACCGGGGAGCTGTTTTTT.

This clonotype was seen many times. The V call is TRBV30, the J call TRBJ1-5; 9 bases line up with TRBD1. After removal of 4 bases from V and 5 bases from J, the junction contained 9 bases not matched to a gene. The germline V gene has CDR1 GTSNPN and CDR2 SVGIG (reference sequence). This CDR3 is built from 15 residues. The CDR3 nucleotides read TGTGCCTGGACCGAAACAGGGGGCCGATATCAGCCCCAGCATTTT. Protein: CAWTETGGRYQPQHF. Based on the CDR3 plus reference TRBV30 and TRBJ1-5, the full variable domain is SQTIHQWPATLVQPVGSPLSLECTVEGTSNPNLYWYRQAAGRGLQLLFYSVGIGQISSEVPQNLSASRPQDRQFILSSKKLLLSDSGFYLCAWTETGGRYQPQHFGDGTRLSIL.

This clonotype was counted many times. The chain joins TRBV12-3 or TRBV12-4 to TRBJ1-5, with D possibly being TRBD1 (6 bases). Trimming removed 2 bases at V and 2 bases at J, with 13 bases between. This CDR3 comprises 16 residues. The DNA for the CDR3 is TGTGCCAGCAGTTTAAGCGGGGCAGGGGGCAATCAGCCCCAGCATTTT. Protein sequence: CASSLSGAGGNQPQHF.

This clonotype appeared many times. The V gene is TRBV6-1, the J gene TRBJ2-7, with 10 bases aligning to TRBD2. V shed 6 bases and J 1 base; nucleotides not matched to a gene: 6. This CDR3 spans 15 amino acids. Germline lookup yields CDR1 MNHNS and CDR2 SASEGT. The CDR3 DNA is TGTGCCAGCAGCCGAGGGACTAGCGAGTCCTACGAGCAGTACTTC. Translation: CASSRGTSESYEQYF.

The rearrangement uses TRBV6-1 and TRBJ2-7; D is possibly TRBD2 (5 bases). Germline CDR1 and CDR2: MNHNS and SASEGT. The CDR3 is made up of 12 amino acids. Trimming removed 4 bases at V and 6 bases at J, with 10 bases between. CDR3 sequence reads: CASSATSLEQYF. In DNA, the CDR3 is TGTGCCAGCAGTGCTACTAGTCTCGAGCAGTACTTC.

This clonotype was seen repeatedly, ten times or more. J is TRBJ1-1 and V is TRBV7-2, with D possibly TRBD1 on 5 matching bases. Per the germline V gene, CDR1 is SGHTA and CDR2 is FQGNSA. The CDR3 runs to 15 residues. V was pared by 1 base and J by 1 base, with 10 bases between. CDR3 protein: CASSLGPGPNTEAFF. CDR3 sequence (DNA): TGTGCCAGCAGCTTAGGTCCAGGGCCGAACACTGAAGCTTTCTTT.

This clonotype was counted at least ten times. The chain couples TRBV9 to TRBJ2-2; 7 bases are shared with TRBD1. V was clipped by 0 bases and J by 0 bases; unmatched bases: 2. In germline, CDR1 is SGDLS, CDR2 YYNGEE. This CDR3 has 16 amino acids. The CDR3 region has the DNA TGTGCCAGCAGCGTAGGGACAGGCGCGAACACCGGGGAGCTGTTTTTT. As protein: CASSVGTGANTGELFF.

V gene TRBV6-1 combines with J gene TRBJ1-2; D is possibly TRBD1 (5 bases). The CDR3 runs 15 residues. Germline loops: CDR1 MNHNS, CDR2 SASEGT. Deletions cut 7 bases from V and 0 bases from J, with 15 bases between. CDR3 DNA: TGTGCCAGCACCGAGCTACAGGTCGCTAACTATGGCTACACCTTC. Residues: CASTELQVANYGYTF.

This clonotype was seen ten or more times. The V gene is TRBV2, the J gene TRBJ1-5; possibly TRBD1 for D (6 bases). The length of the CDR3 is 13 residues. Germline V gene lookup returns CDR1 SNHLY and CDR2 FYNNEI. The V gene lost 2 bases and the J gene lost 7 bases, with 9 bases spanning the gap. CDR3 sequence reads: CASSEFRGQPQHF. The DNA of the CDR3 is TGTGCCAGCAGTGAATTCAGGGGACAGCCCCAGCATTTT.

CDR3 protein: CAIQGEYQETQYF. The CDR3 DNA follows: TGTGCCATACAGGGAGAGTACCAAGAGACCCAGTACTTC. The chain recombines TRBV10-3 with TRBJ2-5, with D perhaps matching TRBD1 (6 bases). From germline, CDR1 is ENHRY and CDR2 SYGVKD. This CDR3 spans 13 amino acids. The V and J ends lost 9 bases and 0 bases respectively, with 11 bases between them.

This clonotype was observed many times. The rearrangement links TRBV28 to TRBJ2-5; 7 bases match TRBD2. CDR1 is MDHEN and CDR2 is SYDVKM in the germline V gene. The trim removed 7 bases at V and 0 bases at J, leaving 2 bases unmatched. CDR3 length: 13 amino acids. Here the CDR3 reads CASIGTNQETQYF. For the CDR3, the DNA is TGTGCCAGCATCGGGACTAACCAAGAGACCCAGTACTTC.

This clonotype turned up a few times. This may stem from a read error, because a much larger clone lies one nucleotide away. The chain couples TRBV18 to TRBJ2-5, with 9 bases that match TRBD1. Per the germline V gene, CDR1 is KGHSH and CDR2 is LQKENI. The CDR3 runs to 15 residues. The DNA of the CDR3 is TGTGCCAGCTCAAACCCCGGACAGGGGAGGGAGATCCAGTACTTC. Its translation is CASSNPGQGREIQYF.

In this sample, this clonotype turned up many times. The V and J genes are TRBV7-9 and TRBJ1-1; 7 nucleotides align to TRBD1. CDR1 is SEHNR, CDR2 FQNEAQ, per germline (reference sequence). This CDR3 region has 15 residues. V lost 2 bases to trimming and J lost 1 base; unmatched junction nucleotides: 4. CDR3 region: CASSLPGQRNTEAFF. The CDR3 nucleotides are TGTGCCAGCAGCTTACCGGGACAGCGGAACACTGAAGCTTTCTTT. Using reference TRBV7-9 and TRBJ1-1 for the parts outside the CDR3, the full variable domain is DTGVSQNPRHKITKRGQNVTFRCDPISEHNRLYWYRQTLGQGPEFLTYFQNEAQLEKSRLLSDRFSAERPKGSFSTLEIQRTEQGDSAMYLCASSLPGQRNTEAFFGQGTRLTVV.

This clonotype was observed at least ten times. CDR3 in DNA: TGTGCCAGCAGCGGAGACAGTACCATCAGCCCCCAGCATTTT. Amino acid sequence: CASSGDSTISPQHF. The chain joins TRBV2 to TRBJ1-5, with D maybe TRBD1 (5 bases). Trimming took 6 bases from V and 10 from J, leaving 19 bases between them. The CDR3 contains 14 residues. The germline V gene has CDR1 SNHLY and CDR2 FYNNEI.

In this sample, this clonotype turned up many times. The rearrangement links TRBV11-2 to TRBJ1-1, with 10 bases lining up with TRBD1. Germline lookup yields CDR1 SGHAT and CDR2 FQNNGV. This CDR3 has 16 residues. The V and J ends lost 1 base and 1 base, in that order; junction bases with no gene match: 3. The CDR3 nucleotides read TGTGCCAGCAGCTTAGGGGACAGGGGCTGGAACACTGAAGCTTTCTTT. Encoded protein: CASSLGDRGWNTEAFF.

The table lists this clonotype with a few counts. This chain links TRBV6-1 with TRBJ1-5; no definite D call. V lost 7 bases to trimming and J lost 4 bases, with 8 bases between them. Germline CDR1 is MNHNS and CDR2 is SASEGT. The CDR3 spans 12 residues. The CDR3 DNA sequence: TGTGCCAGCAACACCGGGAATCAGCCCCAGCATTTT. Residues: CASNTGNQPQHF.

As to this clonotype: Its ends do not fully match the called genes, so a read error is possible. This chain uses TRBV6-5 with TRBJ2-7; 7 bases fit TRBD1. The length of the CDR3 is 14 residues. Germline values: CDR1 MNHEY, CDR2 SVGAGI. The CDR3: CASSYGGQPYEQYF. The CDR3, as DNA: TGTGCCAGCAGTTACGGGGGACAGCCCTATGAGCAGTACTTC.